Below are 18 T cell receptor beta chains sequenced from a single sample in a study of blood T cells in healthy people across ages. The second PCR ran about 6 to 12 cycles with a sample-barcoded 5' primer and J-beta primers. TCRdb re-called the 5' RACE reads with MiXCR, one entry per CDR3 protein. The repertoire has approximately 900,000 distinct CDR3 sequences, roughly 43% of them found once; the top ten carry 13%. The sequenced sample was blood. The receptors were gathered from a young man in good health.

V gene TRBV3-1 combines with J gene TRBJ1-1; possibly TRBD1 for D (5 bases). Looked up from germline, CDR1 is LGHDT and CDR2 is YNNKEL (reference sequence). CDR3 length: 14 residues. V lost 4 bases to trimming and J lost 3 bases, with 12 bases between them. This CDR3 is CASSLRGSHTEAFF. DNA for the CDR3: TGTGCCAGCAGCCTAAGGGGCAGCCACACTGAAGCTTTCTTT.

V gene TRBV20-1 combines with J gene TRBJ2-7; 9 positions agree with TRBD2. CDR1 is DFQATT and CDR2 is SNEGSKA in the germline V gene (reference sequence). The CDR3 length is 15 residues. Trimming removed 1 base from V and 0 bases from J; junction bases left unmatched: 4. As DNA, the CDR3 is TGCAGTGCTAGAGTACTAGCGGGCTTCTCCTACGAGCAGTACTTC. Residues: CSARVLAGFSYEQYF.

The CDR3 DNA follows: TGTGCCAGCAGTCAATACTCTGGGAGCCAAGAGACCCAGTACTTC. This translates into CASSQYSGSQETQYF. The chain carries TRBV6-5 and TRBJ2-5; a weak D match, TRBD2 (5 bases). The V and J ends lost 5 bases and 1 base respectively, with 14 bases between them. CDR1 MNHEY and CDR2 SVGAGI come from the germline V gene. The CDR3 is 15 amino acids.

CDR3 region: CASSRTGTGQPQHF. The CDR3 nucleotides read TGTGCCAGCAGTCGTACAGGGACCGGTCAGCCCCAGCATTTT. The chain uses TRBV6-2 or TRBV6-3 and TRBJ1-5; perhaps TRBD1 as D (6 bases). V dropped 5 bases and J dropped 6 bases, with 14 bases sitting between them. The CDR3 sequence is 14 residues long. Germline lookup yields CDR1 MNHEY and CDR2 SVGEGT.

In its sample, this clonotype was seen once. This rearrangement joins TRBV19 to TRBJ1-3; D gene uncertain. This CDR3 spans 15 amino acids. Germline loops: CDR1 LNHDA, CDR2 SQIVND (reference sequence). Between the trimmed V and J ends, which lost 5 bases and 3 bases, there was a span of 14 bases. CDR3 amino acids: CASSPQSRVGNTIYF. The CDR3 DNA reads as TGTGCCAGTAGTCCCCAATCGAGAGTTGGAAACACCATATATTTT.

V and J are TRBV24-1 and TRBJ2-5, with 13 bases matching TRBD2. The ends lost 4 bases at V and 4 bases at J; junction bases unmatched: 5. The CDR3 contains 16 residues. In germline, CDR1 is KGHDR, CDR2 SFDVKD. CDR3 sequence: CATSDSGLAGVETQYF. DNA of the CDR3: TGTGCCACCAGTGACTCCGGACTAGCGGGGGTAGAGACCCAGTACTTC.

As to this clonotype: A read error may explain this, as a much larger clone is one base away. V usage is TRBV4-2 and J usage is TRBJ2-6; D gene ambiguous. Per the germline V gene, CDR1 is LGHNA and CDR2 is YNFKEQ. Deletions cut 2 bases from V and 3 bases from J, with 20 bases between. The CDR3 length is 19 residues. The CDR3 here is CASSQHSGTQVVGANVLTF. The CDR3 bases are TGTGCCAGCAGCCAACATTCAGGAACCCAGGTAGTTGGGGCCAACGTCCTGACTTTC.

This clonotype was detected many times. The chain carries TRBV6-5 and TRBJ2-7; D not resolved. Trimming cost V 0 bases and J 7 bases, with 4 bases left between them. The CDR3 sequence is 11 residues long. The V gene's germline CDR1 is MNHEY and CDR2 SVGAGI. The CDR3: CASSYSREQYF. The DNA of the CDR3 is TGTGCCAGCAGTTACTCACGGGAGCAGTACTTC.

The V gene is TRBV5-1, the J gene TRBJ1-5, with D possibly being TRBD1 (6 bases). Germline assignment: CDR1 SGHRS and CDR2 YFSETQ. The CDR3 has 15 amino acids. The germline V and J ends were trimmed by 0 bases and 0 bases, with 7 bases remaining between them. The CDR3 nucleotides are TGCGCCAGCAGCTTGGAGGGACATAGCAATCAGCCCCAGCATTTT. It encodes CASSLEGHSNQPQHF. Using reference TRBV5-1 and TRBJ1-5 for the parts outside the CDR3, the full variable domain is KAGVTQTPRYLIKTRGQQVTLSCSPISGHRSVSWYQQTPGQGLQFLFEYFSETQRNKGNFPGRFSGRQFSNSRSEMNVSTLELGDSALYLCASSLEGHSNQPQHFGDGTRLSIL.

The chain employs TRBV6-5 and TRBJ1-4; D gene ambiguous. Looked up from germline, CDR1 is MNHEY and CDR2 is SVGAGI. With 2 bases removed from V and 14 bases from J, the gap between germline ends came to 9 bases. CDR3 length equals 11 residues. In DNA form, the CDR3 reads TGTGCCAGCAGTTACATGGTGTACCTGTTTTTT. Its translation: CASSYMVYLFF.

CDR3 loop: CASSLPGLAIDEQYF. CDR3 coding DNA: TGTGCCAGCAGCCTTCCGGGACTAGCGATTGACGAGCAGTACTTC. This chain links TRBV7-6 with TRBJ2-4; 10 bases are shared with TRBD2. Judging by the DNA end, TRBJ2-7 fits better; the J call may be wrong. Germline V lookup: CDR1 SGHVS, CDR2 FNYEAQ. This CDR3 spans 15 amino acids.

This clonotype was recorded only once. This sequence joins TRBV28 and TRBJ2-2, with D tentatively TRBD1 (6 bases). The V end was cut by 8 bases, the J end by 5 bases, with 12 bases between. There are 13 residues in the CDR3. Germline V lookup: CDR1 MDHEN, CDR2 SYDVKM. This chain's CDR3 is CASLTGPTGELFF. CDR3 DNA: TGTGCCAGCTTGACAGGTCCAACCGGGGAGCTGTTTTTT.

This sequence joins TRBV29-1 and TRBJ1-4; D perhaps matches TRBD1 (6 bases). The germline V gene has CDR1 SQVTM and CDR2 ANQGSEA. The CDR3 is made up of 13 amino acids. With 7 bases removed from V and 5 bases from J, the gap between germline ends came to 14 bases. This chain's CDR3 is CSGVDRFNEKLFF. CDR3 bases: TGCAGCGGAGTAGACAGGTTCAATGAAAAACTGTTTTTT.

This clonotype was recorded a few times. This rearrangement joins TRBV12-3 or TRBV12-4 to TRBJ1-5, with D unresolved. This CDR3 has 15 residues. Trimming took 6 bases from V and 1 from J, leaving 13 bases between them. This CDR3 reads CASRPAGESNQPQHF. For the CDR3, the DNA is TGTGCCAGCAGGCCAGCGGGCGAGAGCAATCAGCCCCAGCATTTT.

The V gene is TRBV12-3 or TRBV12-4, the J gene TRBJ1-6; a possible D gene is TRBD1 (5 bases). The germline V and J ends were trimmed by 1 base and 10 bases, with 17 bases remaining between them. This CDR3 region has 16 residues. The CDR3 region is CASSLDRPPSGSPLHF. CDR3 DNA: TGTGCCAGCAGTTTAGATCGACCTCCATCAGGGTCACCCCTCCACTTT.

This sequence joins TRBV6-5 and TRBJ1-5, with D hard to call. Germline V gives CDR1 MNHEY, CDR2 SVGAGI. Trimming removed 1 base from V and 7 bases from J, with 14 bases in between. The CDR3 totals 15 residues. CDR3 amino acids: CASSYYRARRQPQHF. CDR3 in DNA: TGTGCCAGCAGTTACTACCGGGCGAGAAGGCAGCCCCAGCATTTT.

The chain uses TRBV7-9 and TRBJ2-7; 9 bases agree with TRBD1. The V segment lost 5 bases and the J segment 4 bases; nucleotides outside the gene matches: 12. Germline V gene data show CDR1 as SEHNR and CDR2 as FQNEAQ (reference sequence). This CDR3 region has 16 residues. The CDR3 DNA reads as TGTGCCAGCAGCGACACCGGGACAGGGCATGCTTACGAGCAGTACTTC. Its protein is CASSDTGTGHAYEQYF. The entire variable domain, with the rest obtained from reference TRBV7-9 and TRBJ2-7, is as follows: DTGVSQNPRHKITKRGQNVTFRCDPISEHNRLYWYRQTLGQGPEFLTYFQNEAQLEKSRLLSDRFSAERPKGSFSTLEIQRTEQGDSAMYLCASSDTGTGHAYEQYFGPGTRLTVT.

The table lists this clonotype with a count of one. The V gene is TRBV6-2 or TRBV6-3, the J gene TRBJ2-7, with D maybe TRBD2 (7 bases). This CDR3 contains 15 residues. In germline, CDR1 is MNHEY, CDR2 SVGEGT. Between the trimmed V and J ends, which lost 7 bases and 3 bases, there was a span of 19 bases. In nucleotides, the CDR3 is TGTGCCAGCATAGGAGTCCGGGGGGCGAACTACGAGCAGTACTTC. Residues: CASIGVRGANYEQYF.